Each of the 5 T cell receptor beta chains below was sequenced from the same sample in a study of blood T cell repertoires in COVID-19 (TCRdb year 2020). The library was generated by the immunoSEQ multiplex PCR assay. TCRdb limited this immuneACCESS table to in-frame rearrangements with V and J called. A share of clones is missing; checked studies link under half to unresolved V genes, and the rest is unexplained. The sample table lists some 490,000 clones, less than 90% of them with a count of one. Clones ranked in the top ten supply approximately 8% of the sample. Specimen: PBMCs or T cells enriched from blood (not recorded which). These receptors were taken from a woman aged 55-69 years who had recovered from COVID-19.

The chain combines TRBV4-1 with TRBJ2-3, with 10 bases fitting TRBD2. The CDR3 runs to 15 residues. V was clipped by 0 bases and J by 3 bases; unmatched bases: 0. Germline-derived CDR1 and CDR2 are MGHRA and YSYEKL. This chain's CDR3 is CASSQDSGGTDTQYF. The CDR3 DNA is TGCGCCAGCAGCCAAGATAGCGGGGGGACAGATACGCAGTATTTT.

This clone showed up just once. CDR3 protein: CARRPGGDHEQYV. In DNA form, the CDR3 reads TGCGCCAGAAGACCGGGAGGGGACCACGAGCAGTACGTC. The rearrangement joins TRBV10-1 to TRBJ2-7, with 8 bases identical to TRBD2. The germline CDR1 and CDR2 sequences are WNHNN and SYGVQD (reference sequence). The trim removed 9 bases at V and 5 bases at J, leaving 9 bases unmatched. The CDR3 covers 13 residues.

Concerning this clone: The sample contains more than one DNA sequence encoding this CDR3. The V call is TRBV12-3 or TRBV12-4, the J call TRBJ1-5; D is possibly TRBD1 (6 bases). There are 13 residues in the CDR3. The ends were cut back, 2 bases at V and 4 bases at J, with 6 bases in the middle. The CDR3 DNA is TGTGCCAGCAGTTTACAGGGGAATCAGCCCCAGCATTTT. Protein sequence: CASSLQGNQPQHF.

This clone was recorded only once. The chain joins TRBV3-1 (or the pseudogene TRBV3-2) to TRBJ1-5; possibly TRBD1 for D (5 bases). The CDR3 is 14 residues long. The V and J ends lost 4 bases and 3 bases respectively, with 10 bases between them. Per germline, CDR1 LGHDT and CDR2 YNNKEL (reference sequence). This CDR3 reads CASSRGESNQPQHF. CDR3 nucleotides: TGTGCCAGCAGCCGGGGCGAGTCCAATCAGCCCCAGCATTTT.

The gene calls are TRBV2 and TRBJ2-3, with D tentatively TRBD1 (6 bases). This CDR3 region has 13 residues. Germline V lookup: CDR1 SNHLY, CDR2 FYNNEI. V dropped 7 bases and J dropped 4 bases, with 12 bases sitting between them. Here the CDR3 reads CASIFGGPDTQYF. CDR3 DNA: TGTGCCAGCATCTTTGGGGGCCCAGATACGCAGTATTTT.